The 2 T cell receptor beta chains presented below share a single source sample, sequenced in a study of blood T cell repertoires in COVID-19. Assay: immunoSEQ multiplex PCR; the TCRdb copy retains only in-frame clones and omits some. The sample records roughly 270,000 clones, 88% being singletons. The sample was peripheral blood. The receptors derive from a young man with active or convalescent COVID-19.

The chain joins TRBV29-1 to TRBJ1-4; D not certain. The V gene's germline CDR1 is SQVTM and CDR2 ANQGSEA. The CDR3 totals 12 residues. Trimming shortened V by 4 bases and J by 4 bases, and 7 bases separated the two germline ends. The CDR3 nucleotides are TGCAGCGTTGTGGGCAGTAATGAAAAACTGTTTTTT. It is translated as CSVVGSNEKLFF.

This chain joins TRBV10-3 and TRBJ2-7, with a tentative D call TRBD2 (6 bases). The CDR3 consists of 13 residues. Trimming removed 8 bases at V and 6 bases at J, with 17 bases between. Germline V gene lookup returns CDR1 ENHRY and CDR2 SYGVKD. The CDR3 sequence is CAIRGLAHGEQYF. CDR3 bases: TGTGCCATCCGGGGGTTAGCGCACGGCGAGCAGTACTTC.